The 27 T cell receptor beta chains below all came from one sample that was sequenced in a study of technical replicates of blood from several donors. Libraries were prepared by immunoSEQ multiplex PCR; TCRdb keeps only in-frame clonotypes and omits some of them. In the table there are approximately 31,000 clones, roughly 92% of which are singletons. Sequences were obtained from PBMCs. The origin of the receptors is a human donor in good health. Some clones in this sample may be carry-over from other donors' samples.

The CDR3 bases are TGCGCCAGGTACAGGGCCACCGGGGAGCTGTTTTTT. Protein product: CARYRATGELFF. The chain has TRBV4-1 and TRBJ2-2, with D tentatively TRBD1 (6 bases). The CDR3 sequence is 12 residues long. V shed 9 bases and J shed 4 bases, with 9 bases lying between them. Germline lookup yields CDR1 MGHRA and CDR2 YSYEKL.

V usage is TRBV20-1 and J usage is TRBJ1-2; D gene unclear. CDR3 length equals 10 residues. Trimming took 5 bases from V and 3 from J, leaving 4 bases between them. The germline gives CDR1 DFQATT, CDR2 SNEGSKA (reference sequence). CDR3 residues: CSAPDYGYTF. CDR3 coding DNA: TGCAGTGCTCCAGACTATGGCTACACCTTC.

The rearrangement joins TRBV4-2 to TRBJ1-4; the match to TRBD1 covers 10 bases. This CDR3 region has 15 residues. Looked up from germline, CDR1 is LGHNA and CDR2 is YNFKEQ. With V trimmed by 4 bases and J by 5 bases, 4 bases remained unmatched. This chain's CDR3 is CASSPQGQGNEKLFF. DNA of the CDR3: TGTGCCAGCAGCCCCCAGGGACAGGGGAATGAAAAACTGTTTTTT.

The V and J genes are TRBV2 and TRBJ2-1, with TRBD2 identical over 11 bases. Per germline, CDR1 SNHLY and CDR2 FYNNEI. The CDR3 loop spans 13 amino acids. The CDR3 region has the DNA TGTGCAGAAGGGACTAGCGGCGGTGGGGAGCAGTTCTTC. Encoded protein: CAEGTSGGGEQFF.

This chain connects TRBV5-1 to TRBJ2-5; 12 bases match TRBD2. Trimming removed 0 bases from V and 3 bases from J; junction bases left unmatched: 3. The CDR3 runs to 16 residues. The germline gives CDR1 SGHRS, CDR2 YFSETQ. The CDR3 region is CASSLELAGGKETQYF. The CDR3 DNA reads as TGCGCCAGCAGCTTGGAGCTAGCGGGGGGGAAAGAGACCCAGTACTTC.

The rearrangement joins TRBV6-1 to TRBJ1-4; D might be TRBD1 (5 bases). CDR1 and CDR2 from the germline V gene are MNHNS and SASEGT. Trimming took off 6 bases at V and 8 bases at J, with 16 bases between the two ends. The CDR3 is 14 amino acids. The CDR3 DNA sequence: TGTGCCAGCAGGGGGACTGCGGGTGGCGAAAAACTGTTTTTT. Its protein is CASRGTAGGEKLFF.

The chain uses TRBV6-6 and TRBJ1-6; 9 bases are a match to TRBD1. Germline V gives CDR1 MNHNY, CDR2 SVGAGI (reference sequence). This CDR3 comprises 15 residues. V was clipped by 7 bases and J by 7 bases; unmatched bases: 8. CDR3 loop: CASTPGQGFNSPLHF. The CDR3 coding sequence is TGTGCCAGCACCCCGGGACAGGGTTTCAATTCACCCCTCCACTTT.

V usage is TRBV6-5 and J usage is TRBJ2-7; 7 bases line up with TRBD2. V gave up 2 bases and J gave up 5 bases; unmatched junction bases: 6. CDR1 is MNHEY, CDR2 SVGAGI, per germline. This CDR3 contains 14 residues. CDR3 bases: TGTGCCAGCAGTTACGGCGGGAGCTTGAACGAGCAGTACTTC. Translated: CASSYGGSLNEQYF.

This clone came up a few times. V and J are TRBV6-1 and TRBJ1-1, with D uncertain. Germline CDR1 and CDR2: MNHNS and SASEGT. The CDR3 totals 12 residues. Trimming removed 6 bases at V and 2 bases at J, with 7 bases between. The CDR3 region is CASSLSNTEAFF. As DNA, the CDR3 is TGTGCCAGCAGCCTCAGTAACACTGAAGCTTTCTTT.

This sequence joins TRBV5-1 and TRBJ2-1; no reliable D call. CDR3 length: 14 amino acids. Germline V CDR1 and CDR2: SGHRS, YFSETQ. Trimming cost V 4 bases and J 5 bases, with 13 bases left between them. In nucleotides, the CDR3 is TGCGCCAGCAGCGCAATGGGCGTAAACAATGAGCAGTTCTTC. As protein: CASSAMGVNNEQFF.

CDR3 nucleotide sequence: TGTGCCAGCAGTGATCCCGGGAGGGCGCCGAGCAATGAGCAGTTCTTC. It codes for CASSDPGRAPSNEQFF. The chain employs TRBV6-1 and TRBJ2-1, with 8 nucleotides matching TRBD2. With V trimmed by 3 bases and J by 6 bases, 10 bases remained unmatched. The CDR3 spans 16 residues. CDR1 and CDR2 (germline): MNHNS, SASEGT.

This chain connects TRBV9 to TRBJ1-1, with D unresolved. CDR3 size: 14 residues. V lost 6 bases, J lost 1 base, and 13 bases lay in between. The germline V gene has CDR1 SGDLS and CDR2 YYNGEE. CDR3: CASTPQKRNTEAFF. In DNA, the CDR3 is TGTGCCAGCACCCCACAGAAACGGAACACTGAAGCTTTCTTT.

CDR3 in DNA: TGTGCCAGTAGGGGACAGGGGGCGAGTCAGCCCCAGCATTTT. It codes for CASRGQGASQPQHF. The chain employs TRBV19 and TRBJ1-5; 12 bases fit TRBD1. Per the germline V gene, CDR1 is LNHDA and CDR2 is SQIVND (reference sequence). The V segment lost 6 bases and the J segment 6 bases; nucleotides outside the gene matches: 3. The CDR3 contains 14 residues.

The rearrangement links TRBV27 to TRBJ1-6; D unclear. This CDR3 region has 14 residues. Trimming removed 3 bases from V and 9 bases from J, with 12 bases in between. The V gene's germline CDR1 is MNHEY and CDR2 SMNVEV (reference sequence). CDR3 DNA: TGTGCCAGCAGTTTTCTTAGAGCGAGTTCACCCCTCCACTTT. This translates into CASSFLRASSPLHF.

The chain links TRBV7-9 to TRBJ2-7; TRBD2 matches at 12 bases. The CDR3 has 15 residues. J was trimmed by 2 bases and V by 5 bases; bases with no gene match: 4. Per germline, CDR1 SEHNR and CDR2 FQNEAQ (reference sequence). The CDR3 here is CASSRRTSGAYEQYF. CDR3 nucleotide sequence: TGTGCCAGCAGCAGGCGGACTAGCGGGGCCTACGAGCAGTACTTC.

The rearrangement uses TRBV4-2 and TRBJ2-1, with D uncertain. V gave up 3 bases and J gave up 6 bases, with 9 bases separating them. The CDR3 has 13 amino acids. Germline V gene lookup returns CDR1 LGHNA and CDR2 YNFKEQ. This chain's CDR3 is CASSHSLPNEQFF. CDR3 nucleotides: TGTGCCAGCAGCCATTCCCTCCCCAATGAGCAGTTCTTC.

The chain recombines TRBV7-2 with TRBJ2-6; D remains unclear. The CDR3 covers 15 residues. The V and J ends lost 1 base and 1 base respectively, with 5 bases between them. Germline assignment: CDR1 SGHTA and CDR2 FQGNSA. CDR3 sequence reads: CASSLGISGANVLTF. For the CDR3, the DNA is TGTGCCAGCAGCTTAGGTATTTCTGGGGCCAACGTCCTGACTTTC.

The V call is TRBV2, the J call TRBJ2-7; weak D call: TRBD2 (6 bases). The germline V gene has CDR1 SNHLY and CDR2 FYNNEI. The ends were cut back, 4 bases at V and 6 bases at J, with 19 bases in the middle. The CDR3 contains 15 residues. CDR3 sequence (DNA): TGTGCCAGCAGTGTAGGCGGGGCCTGGGCTGGCGAGCAGTACTTC. This gives the protein CASSVGGAWAGEQYF.

This chain joins TRBV5-4 and TRBJ2-7; D not resolved. CDR3 length equals 14 residues. Per the germline V gene, CDR1 is SGHNT and CDR2 is YYREEE (reference sequence). Trimming took 4 bases from V and 1 from J, leaving 12 bases between them. CDR3 bases: TGTGCCAGCAGCAAGACCACGGGTTCCTACGAGCAGTACTTC. It specifies CASSKTTGSYEQYF.

V and J are TRBV12-5 and TRBJ1-1; D call uncertain. The CDR3 extends over 14 amino acids. CDR1 and CDR2 (germline): LGHNT, FRNRAP. Trimming removed 3 bases at V and 3 bases at J, with 11 bases between. The CDR3 nucleotides are TGTGCTAGTGGTTTAGGCGGCCAATACACTGAAGCTTTCTTT. This translates into CASGLGGQYTEAFF.

The chain links TRBV4-3 to TRBJ2-2, with TRBD1 identical over 7 bases. Germline CDR1 is LGHNA and CDR2 is YSLEER. CDR3 length: 15 amino acids. V was clipped by 3 bases and J by 4 bases; unmatched bases: 5. In nucleotides, the CDR3 is TGCGCCAGCAGCCAGCAGGGGGTTGGCACCGGGGAGCTGTTTTTT. Its translation: CASSQQGVGTGELFF.

In this sample, this clone turned up a few times. The genes are TRBV6-1 and TRBJ2-7; 12 nucleotides align to TRBD1. The CDR3 contains 14 residues. After removal of 6 bases from V and 5 bases from J, the junction contained 5 bases not matched to a gene. Germline V lookup: CDR1 MNHNS, CDR2 SASEGT. Here the CDR3 DNA reads TGTGCCAGCAGCCGGGACAGGGGGCGCGACGAGCAGTACTTC. Its protein product is CASSRDRGRDEQYF.

A remark on this clone: Germline is not matched at one junction end, which may reflect a read error. This chain connects TRBV9 to TRBJ1-3; the match to TRBD1 covers 9 bases. This CDR3 comprises 15 residues. Germline-derived CDR1 and CDR2 are SGDLS and YYNGEE. The CDR3 DNA follows: TGTGCCAGCAGCGCTTCCCCGGGACAGGGAAGCACCATATATTTT. It is translated as CASSASPGQGSTIYF.

CDR3 region: CASSEAWDFQETQYF. The DNA for the CDR3 is TGTGCCAGCAGTGAAGCGTGGGACTTCCAAGAGACCCAGTACTTC. The chain couples TRBV2 to TRBJ2-5; weak D call: TRBD2 (6 bases). The CDR3 contains 15 residues. Trimming took off 0 bases at V and 1 base at J, with 9 bases between the two ends. Germline values: CDR1 SNHLY, CDR2 FYNNEI.

The V gene is TRBV7-8, the J gene TRBJ1-2; 8 bases line up with TRBD1. CDR1 SGHVS and CDR2 FQNEAQ come from the germline V gene. The length of the CDR3 is 19 residues. Losses at the gene ends were 2 bases for V and 7 bases for J; bases not matched to a gene: 21. The chain's CDR3 is CASSLKAGGRRRDYAGYTF. CDR3 bases: TGTGCCAGCAGCTTAAAGGCAGGGGGCAGAAGGAGGGACTACGCTGGCTACACCTTC. Full variable domain (rest looked up from reference TRBV7-8 and TRBJ1-2): GAGVSQSPRYKVAKRGQDVALRCDPISGHVSLFWYQQALGQGPEFLTYFQNEAQLDKSGLPSDRFFAERPEGSVSTLKIQRTQQEDSAVYLCASSLKAGGRRRDYAGYTFGSGTRLTVV.

The rearrangement joins TRBV7-9 to TRBJ2-5, with 9 bases matching TRBD1. V lost 5 bases to trimming and J lost 4 bases; unmatched junction nucleotides: 11. Germline-derived CDR1 and CDR2 are SEHNR and FQNEAQ (reference sequence). The CDR3 spans 16 residues. CDR3 sequence: CASSTAYRGRGETQYF. The CDR3 DNA is TGTGCCAGCAGCACAGCATACAGGGGGCGCGGAGAGACCCAGTACTTC.

The CDR3 DNA is TGTGCCAGCAGCCAAACTAGCGGGGCCTACTACGAGCAGTACTTC. Its protein is CASSQTSGAYYEQYF. The chain couples TRBV11-2 to TRBJ2-7; TRBD2 matches 10 bases. Germline CDR1 reads SGHAT; CDR2 reads FQNNGV. This CDR3 has 15 residues. J lost 3 bases, V lost 5 bases, and 7 bases had no gene match.